This T cell receptor beta chain was sequenced during a study of blood T cell repertoires in COVID-19. The wider study: The origin of the acute and convalescent COVID-19 samples was the United States, Italy and Spain. T cells, B-cell-depleted T cells, or PBMCs provided the cDNA or gDNA that served as material.

Everyone who took part was roughly 18 to 89 years old, and they came from 24 US areas. Self-reported history from a screening survey and questionnaire set each donor's cohort. The data were produced by immunoSEQ multiplex PCR, yet TCRdb's version contains in-frame clones alone and is incomplete. The profile shows some 210,000 clones, approximately 80% of them singletons. CDR3 size: 15 residues. CDR1 is SGDLS and CDR2 is YYNGEE in the germline V gene. The V and J ends lost 0 bases and 6 bases, in that order; junction bases with no gene match: 2. This receptor was taken from a young man with acute COVID-19. Sequencing was performed on PBMCs or T cells enriched from blood (not recorded which). The V and J genes are TRBV9 and TRBJ2-2; 10 bases are shared with TRBD2. CDR3 residues: CASSVVAGGSGELFF. For the CDR3, the DNA is TGTGCCAGCAGCGTAGTAGCGGGGGGATCCGGGGAGCTGTTTTTT.